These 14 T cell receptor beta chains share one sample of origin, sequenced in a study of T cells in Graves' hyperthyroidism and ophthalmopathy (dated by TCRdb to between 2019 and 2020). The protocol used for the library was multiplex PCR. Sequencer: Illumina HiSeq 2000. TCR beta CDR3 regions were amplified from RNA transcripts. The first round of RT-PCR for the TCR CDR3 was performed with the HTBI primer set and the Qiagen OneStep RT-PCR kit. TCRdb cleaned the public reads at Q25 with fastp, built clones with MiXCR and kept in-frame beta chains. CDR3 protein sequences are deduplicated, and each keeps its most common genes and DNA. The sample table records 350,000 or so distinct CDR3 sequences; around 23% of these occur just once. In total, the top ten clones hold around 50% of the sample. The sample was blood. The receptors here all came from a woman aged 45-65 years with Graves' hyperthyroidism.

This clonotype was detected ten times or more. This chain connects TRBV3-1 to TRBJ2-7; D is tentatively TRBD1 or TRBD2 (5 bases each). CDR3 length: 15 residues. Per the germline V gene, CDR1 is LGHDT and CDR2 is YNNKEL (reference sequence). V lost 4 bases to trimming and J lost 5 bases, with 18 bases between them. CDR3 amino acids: CASSPRRGPFDEQYF. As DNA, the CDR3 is TGTGCCAGCAGCCCCCGCCGGGGCCCCTTTGACGAGCAGTACTTC.

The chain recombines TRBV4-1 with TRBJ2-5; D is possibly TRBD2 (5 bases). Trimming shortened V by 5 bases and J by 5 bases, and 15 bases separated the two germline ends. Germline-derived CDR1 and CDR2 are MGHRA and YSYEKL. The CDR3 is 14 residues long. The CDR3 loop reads CASSMLARVETQYF. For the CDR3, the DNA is TGCGCCAGCAGCATGTTAGCGAGAGTGGAGACCCAGTACTTC.

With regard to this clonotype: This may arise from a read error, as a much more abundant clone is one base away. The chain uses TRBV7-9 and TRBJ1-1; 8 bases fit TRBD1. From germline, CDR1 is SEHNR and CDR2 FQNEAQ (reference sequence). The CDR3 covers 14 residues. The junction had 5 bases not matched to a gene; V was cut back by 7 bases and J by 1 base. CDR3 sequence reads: CASTMDRANTEAFF. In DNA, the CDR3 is TGTGCCAGCACCATGGACAGGGCGAACACTGAAGCTTTCTTT. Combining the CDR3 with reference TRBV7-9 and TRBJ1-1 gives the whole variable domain DTGVSQNPRHKITKRGQNVTFRCDPISEHNRLYWYRQTLGQGPEFLTYFQNEAQLEKSRLLSDRFSAERPKGSFSTLEIQRTEQGDSAMYLCASTMDRANTEAFFGQGTRLTVV.

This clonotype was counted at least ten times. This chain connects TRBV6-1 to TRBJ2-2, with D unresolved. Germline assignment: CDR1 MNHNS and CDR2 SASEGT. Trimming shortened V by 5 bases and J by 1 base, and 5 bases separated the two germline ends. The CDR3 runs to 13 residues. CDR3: CASSYMNTGELFF. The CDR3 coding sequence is TGTGCCAGCAGTTATATGAACACCGGGGAGCTGTTTTTT.

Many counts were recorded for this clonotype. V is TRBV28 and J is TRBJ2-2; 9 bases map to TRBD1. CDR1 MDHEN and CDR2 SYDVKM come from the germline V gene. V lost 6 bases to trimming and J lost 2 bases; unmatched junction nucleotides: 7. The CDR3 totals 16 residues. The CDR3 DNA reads TGTGCCAGCAGACGGGGACAGGGAAGAAACACCGGGGAGCTGTTTTTT. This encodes CASRRGQGRNTGELFF. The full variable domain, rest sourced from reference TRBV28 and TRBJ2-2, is DVKVTQSSRYLVKRTGEKVFLECVQDMDHENMFWYRQDPGLGLRLIYFSYDVKMKEKGDIPEGYSVSREKKERFSLILESASTNQTSMYLCASRRGQGRNTGELFFGEGSRLTVL.

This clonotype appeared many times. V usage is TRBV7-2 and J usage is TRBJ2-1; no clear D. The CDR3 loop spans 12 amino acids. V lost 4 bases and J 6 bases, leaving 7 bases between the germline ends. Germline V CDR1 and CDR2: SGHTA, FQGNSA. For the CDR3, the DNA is TGTGCCAGCAGCTGGGCCCGCAATGAGCAGTTCTTC. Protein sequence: CASSWARNEQFF.

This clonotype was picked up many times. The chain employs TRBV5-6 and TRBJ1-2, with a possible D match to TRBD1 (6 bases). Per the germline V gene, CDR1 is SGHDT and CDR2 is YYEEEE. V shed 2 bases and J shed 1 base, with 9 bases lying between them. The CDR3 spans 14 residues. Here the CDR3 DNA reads TGTGCCAGCAGCTTTAACAGGGTTAACTATGGCTACACCTTC. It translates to CASSFNRVNYGYTF.

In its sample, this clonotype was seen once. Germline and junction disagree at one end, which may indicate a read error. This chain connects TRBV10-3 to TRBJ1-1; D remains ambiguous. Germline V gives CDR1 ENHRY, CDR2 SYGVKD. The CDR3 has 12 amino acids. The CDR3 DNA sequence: TGTGCCATCAGAGGTGGGAACCCTGAAGCTTTCTTT. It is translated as CAIRGGNPEAFF.

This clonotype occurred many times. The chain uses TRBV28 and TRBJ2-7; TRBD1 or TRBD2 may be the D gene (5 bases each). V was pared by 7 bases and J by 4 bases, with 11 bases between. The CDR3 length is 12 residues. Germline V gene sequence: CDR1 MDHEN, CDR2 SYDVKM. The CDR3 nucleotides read TGTGCCAGCACCAGGGACGTTTACGAGCAGTACTTC. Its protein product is CASTRDVYEQYF. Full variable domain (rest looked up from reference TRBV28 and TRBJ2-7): DVKVTQSSRYLVKRTGEKVFLECVQDMDHENMFWYRQDPGLGLRLIYFSYDVKMKEKGDIPEGYSVSREKKERFSLILESASTNQTSMYLCASTRDVYEQYFGPGTRLTVT.

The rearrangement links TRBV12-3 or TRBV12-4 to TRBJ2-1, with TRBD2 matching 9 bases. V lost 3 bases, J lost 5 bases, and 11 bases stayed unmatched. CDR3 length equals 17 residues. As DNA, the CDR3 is TGTGCCAGCAGTTTGTCGTCTCTAGCGGGGCTAAACAATGAGCAGTTCTTC. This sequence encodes CASSLSSLAGLNNEQFF.

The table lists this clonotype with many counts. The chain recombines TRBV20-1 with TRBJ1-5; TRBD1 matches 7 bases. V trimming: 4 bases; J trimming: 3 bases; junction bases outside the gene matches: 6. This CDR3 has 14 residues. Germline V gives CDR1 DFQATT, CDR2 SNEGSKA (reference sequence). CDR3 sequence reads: CSANRQGNNQPQHF. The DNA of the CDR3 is TGCAGTGCTAATAGACAGGGTAACAATCAGCCCCAGCATTTT.

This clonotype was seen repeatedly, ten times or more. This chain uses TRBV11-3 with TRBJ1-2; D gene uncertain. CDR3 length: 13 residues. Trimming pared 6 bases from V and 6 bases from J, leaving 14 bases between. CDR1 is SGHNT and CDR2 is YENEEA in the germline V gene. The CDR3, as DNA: TGTGCCAGCAGTGGCTCCTCAGAAAATGGCTACACCTTC. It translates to CASSGSSENGYTF.

The chain's CDR3 is CASSDHTNTEAFF. CDR3 nucleotides: TGTGCCAGCAGCGATCACACAAACACTGAAGCTTTCTTT. The chain recombines TRBV12-3 or TRBV12-4 with TRBJ1-1, with D hard to call. The CDR3 is made up of 13 amino acids. V was cut by 6 bases and J by 2 bases, with 10 bases left in between.

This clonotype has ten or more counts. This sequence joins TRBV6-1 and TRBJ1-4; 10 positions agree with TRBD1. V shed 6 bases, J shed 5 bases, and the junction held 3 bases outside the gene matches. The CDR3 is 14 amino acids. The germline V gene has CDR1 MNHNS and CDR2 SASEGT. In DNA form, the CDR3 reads TGTGCCAGCAGACTGACAGGGGGCAATGAAAAACTGTTTTTT. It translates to CASRLTGGNEKLFF.